The present T cell receptor (beta chain) was sequenced within a study of OX40 agonist ivuxolimab in advanced cancers. General study findings and limits: Expanded clones belonging to CD8+ T cells outnumbered, on average, those of CD4+. Within 6 weeks, CD4+ and CD8+ blood T cells expanded clonally at 0.1 to 3.0 mg/kg. Undetermined was the antigen specificity of the expanded peripheral T cells.

The repertoire was sequenced with immunoSEQ multiplex PCR; TCRdb's copy has only in-frame clones and lacks some. This table has 60,000 or so clones, approximately 83% appearing once. Turning to this clone: Its antigen remains unidentified.

V was pared by 9 bases and J by 1 base, with 9 bases between. This CDR3 has 13 residues. Germline CDR1 MNHNS, CDR2 SASEGT. The sequence was obtained from an adult with an advanced solid tumor such as melanoma, head and neck, liver or kidney cancer. The V gene is TRBV6-1, the J gene TRBJ1-4, with D uncertain. The material sequenced was CD4+ or CD8+ T cells sorted from blood, taken in a trial of the OX40 agonist ivuxolimab. This CDR3 reads CASTPETNEKLFF. CDR3 bases: TGTGCCAGTACGCCGGAAACTAATGAAAAACTGTTTTTT.